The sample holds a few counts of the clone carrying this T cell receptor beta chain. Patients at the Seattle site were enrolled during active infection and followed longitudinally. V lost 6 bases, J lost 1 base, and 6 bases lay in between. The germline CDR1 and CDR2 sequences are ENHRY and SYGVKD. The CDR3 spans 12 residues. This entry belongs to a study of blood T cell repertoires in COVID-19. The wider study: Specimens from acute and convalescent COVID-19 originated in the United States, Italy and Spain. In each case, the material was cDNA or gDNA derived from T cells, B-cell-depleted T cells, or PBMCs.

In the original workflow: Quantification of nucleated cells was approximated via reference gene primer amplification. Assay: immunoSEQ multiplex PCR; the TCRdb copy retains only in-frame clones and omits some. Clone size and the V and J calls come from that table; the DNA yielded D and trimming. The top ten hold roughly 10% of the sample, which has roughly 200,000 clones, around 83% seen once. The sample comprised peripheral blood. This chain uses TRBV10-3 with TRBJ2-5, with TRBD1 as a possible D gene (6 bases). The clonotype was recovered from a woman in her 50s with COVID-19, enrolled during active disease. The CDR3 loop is CAIRDSQETQYF. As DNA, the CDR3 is TGTGCCATCAGGGACAGCCAAGAGACCCAGTACTTC.